The T cell receptor beta chain under discussion was sequenced for a study of blood T cell repertoires in COVID-19. Data came from immunoSEQ multiplex PCR; TCRdb stores just in-frame clones and leaves some out. The table records some 130,000 clones, 70% to 80% of them present only once. The germline V gene has CDR1 SNHLY and CDR2 FYNNEI. The CDR3 is 13 amino acids. V was pared by 5 bases and J by 5 bases, with 12 bases between. The genes are TRBV2 and TRBJ2-5, with D uncertain. The sequenced sample consisted of peripheral blood. This clonotype was obtained from an elderly woman with acute or convalescent COVID-19. CDR3 region: CASSLEAAETQYF. In DNA, the CDR3 is TGTGCCAGCAGTTTAGAGGCAGCCGAGACCCAGTACTTC.